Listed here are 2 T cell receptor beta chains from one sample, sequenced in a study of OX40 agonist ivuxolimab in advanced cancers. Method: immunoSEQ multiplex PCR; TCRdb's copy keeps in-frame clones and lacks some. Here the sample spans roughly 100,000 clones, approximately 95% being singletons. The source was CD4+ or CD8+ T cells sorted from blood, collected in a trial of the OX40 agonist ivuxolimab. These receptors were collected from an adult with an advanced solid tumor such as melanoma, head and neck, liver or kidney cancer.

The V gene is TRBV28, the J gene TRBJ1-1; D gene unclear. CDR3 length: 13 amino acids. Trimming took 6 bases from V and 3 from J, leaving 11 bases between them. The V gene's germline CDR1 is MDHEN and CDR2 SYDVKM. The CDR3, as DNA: TGTGCCAGCAGACTAATTGGCGACACTGAAGCTTTCTTT. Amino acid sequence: CASRLIGDTEAFF.

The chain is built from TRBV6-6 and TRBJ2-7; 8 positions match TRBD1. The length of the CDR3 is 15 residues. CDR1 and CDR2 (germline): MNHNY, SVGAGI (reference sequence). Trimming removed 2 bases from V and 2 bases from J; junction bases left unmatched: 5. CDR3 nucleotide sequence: TGTGCCAGCAGTTACGGGGGGACAGGCCCCTACGAGCAGTACTTC. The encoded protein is CASSYGGTGPYEQYF.